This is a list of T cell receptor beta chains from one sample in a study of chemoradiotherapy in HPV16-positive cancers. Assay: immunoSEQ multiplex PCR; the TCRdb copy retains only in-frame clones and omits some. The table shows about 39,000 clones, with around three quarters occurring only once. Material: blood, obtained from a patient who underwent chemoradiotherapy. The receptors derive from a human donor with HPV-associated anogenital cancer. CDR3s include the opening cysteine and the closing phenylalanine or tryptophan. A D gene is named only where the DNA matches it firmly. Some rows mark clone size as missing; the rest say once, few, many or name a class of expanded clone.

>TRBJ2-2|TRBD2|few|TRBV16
CASSQASGGPNTGELFF
TGTGCCAGCAGCCAAGCTAGCGGGGGCCCGAACACCGGGGAGCTGTTTTTT
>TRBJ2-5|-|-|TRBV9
CASSAGTETGGPQYF
TGTGCCAGCAGCGCCGGGACTGAAACCGGGGGGCCTCAGTACTTC
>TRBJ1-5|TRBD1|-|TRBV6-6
CASSPDRGQQPQHF
TGTGCCAGCAGCCCCGACAGGGGGCAGCAGCCCCAGCATTTT
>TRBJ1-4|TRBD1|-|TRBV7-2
CASSLRGGTGGPNEKLFF
TGTGCCAGCAGCTTAAGAGGAGGGACAGGGGGCCCTAATGAAAAACTGTTTTTT
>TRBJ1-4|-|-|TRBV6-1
CASSGGQVSTNEKLFF
TGTGCCAGCAGTGGCGGTCAGGTATCAACTAATGAAAAACTGTTTTTT
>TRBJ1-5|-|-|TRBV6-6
CASSYSRDNQPQHF
TGTGCCAGCAGTTACTCCAGGGACAATCAGCCCCAGCATTTT
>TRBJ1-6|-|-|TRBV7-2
CASSPGNNNSPLHF
TGTGCCAGCAGCCCCGGCAATAATAATTCACCCCTCCACTTT
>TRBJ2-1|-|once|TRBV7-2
CASSSGGGLWQFF
TGTGCCAGCAGCTCTGGAGGGGGGCTTTGGCAGTTCTTC
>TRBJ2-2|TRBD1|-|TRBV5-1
CASSSRDRAMGDVAGELFF
TGCGCCAGCAGCTCCCGGGACAGGGCGATGGGAGATGTGGCCGGGGAGCTGTTTTTT
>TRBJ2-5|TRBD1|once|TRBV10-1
CASSPGQLSETQYF
TGCGCCAGCAGTCCGGGACAGCTTTCGGAGACCCAGTACTTC
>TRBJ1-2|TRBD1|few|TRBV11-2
CASSGDRGNYGYTF
TGTGCCAGCAGCGGTGACAGGGGAAACTATGGCTACACCTTC
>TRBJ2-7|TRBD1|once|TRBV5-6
CASSWLAGGGSYEQYF
TGTGCCAGCAGCTGGCTAGCAGGGGGCGGCTCCTACGAGCAGTACTTC
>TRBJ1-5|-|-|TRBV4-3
CASSQDRTENQPQHF
TGCGCCAGCAGCCAAGACCGGACAGAGAATCAGCCCCAGCATTTT
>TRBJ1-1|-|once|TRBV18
CASSPGRGKSAFF
TGTGCCAGCTCTCCGGGGAGGGGGAAGTCGGCTTTCTTT
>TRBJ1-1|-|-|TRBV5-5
CASSVEQGIRNEAFF
TGTGCCAGCAGCGTGGAACAAGGCATACGAAATGAAGCTTTCTTT
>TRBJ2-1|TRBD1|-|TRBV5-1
CASSLVRDRANNEQFF
TGCGCCAGCAGCTTAGTTAGGGACAGGGCGAACAATGAGCAGTTCTTC
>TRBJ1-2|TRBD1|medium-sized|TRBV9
CASSVVTGGLGDYGYTF
TGTGCCAGCAGCGTAGTGACAGGGGGCCTGGGGGACTATGGCTACACCTTC
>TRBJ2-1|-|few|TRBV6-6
CASSDRDFVRDEQFF
TGTGCCAGCAGCGACCGGGACTTCGTTAGAGATGAGCAGTTCTTC
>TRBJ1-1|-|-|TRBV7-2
CASSQTGLNTEAFF
TGTGCCAGCAGCCAGACAGGTTTGAACACTGAAGCTTTCTTT
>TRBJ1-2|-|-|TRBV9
CASSVDPEGYGYTF
TGTGCCAGCAGCGTAGATCCCGAGGGCTATGGCTACACCTTC
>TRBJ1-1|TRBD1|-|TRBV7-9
CASSALPPGTGGEAFF
TGTGCCAGCAGCGCGCTCCCCCCAGGGACAGGGGGTGAAGCTTTCTTT
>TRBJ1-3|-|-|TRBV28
CASSLNLSGNTIYF
TGTGCCAGCAGTTTAAACCTCTCTGGAAACACCATATATTTT
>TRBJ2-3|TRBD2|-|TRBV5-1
CASSIAGDTDTQYF
TGCGCCAGCAGCATAGCGGGGGATACAGATACGCAGTATTTT
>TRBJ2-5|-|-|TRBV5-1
CASGQEGAKKTQYF
TGCGCCAGCGGACAGGAGGGAGCCAAGAAGACCCAGTACTTC
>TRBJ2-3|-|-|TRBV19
CASSVTGSGTDTQYF
TGTGCCAGTAGTGTTACCGGGAGCGGCACAGATACGCAGTATTTT
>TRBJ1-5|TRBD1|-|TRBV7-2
CASSLGQGYSNQPQHF
TGTGCCAGCAGCTTAGGACAGGGCTATAGCAATCAGCCCCAGCATTTT
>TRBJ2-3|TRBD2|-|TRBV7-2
CASSLFLGTSGGADTQYF
TGTGCCAGCAGCTTATTCCTCGGGACTAGCGGGGGGGCAGATACGCAGTATTTT
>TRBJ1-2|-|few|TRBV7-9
CASSLAQAVGTF
TGTGCCAGCAGCTTAGCGCAAGCGGTGGGCACCTTC
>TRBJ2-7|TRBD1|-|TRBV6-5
CASSYAARGLPYEQYF
TGTGCCAGCAGTTACGCTGCCAGGGGGCTTCCCTACGAGCAGTACTTC
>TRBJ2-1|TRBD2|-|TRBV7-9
CASSPGLAGGHLNEQFF
TGTGCCAGCAGCCCTGGACTAGCGGGGGGGCATCTGAATGAGCAGTTCTTC
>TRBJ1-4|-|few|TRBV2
CASSAARNEKLFF
TGTGCCAGCTCAGCGGCCCGTAATGAAAAACTGTTTTTT
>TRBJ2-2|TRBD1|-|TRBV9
CASSAYRGSGELFF
TGTGCCAGCAGCGCATACAGGGGGTCCGGGGAGCTGTTTTTT
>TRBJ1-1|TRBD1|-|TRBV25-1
CASNRDSNTEAFF
TGTGCCAGCAACCGGGACAGCAACACTGAAGCTTTCTTT
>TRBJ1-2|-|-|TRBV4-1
CASSQNEAGVNGYTF
TGCGCCAGCAGCCAAAATGAGGCAGGGGTAAACGGCTACACCTTC
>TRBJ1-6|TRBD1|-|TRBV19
CASSRTSGQGTDNSPLHF
TGTGCCAGTAGTAGAACCTCGGGACAGGGGACCGATAATTCACCCCTCCACTTT
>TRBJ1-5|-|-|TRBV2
CASRGGEPQHF
TGTGCCAGCAGGGGGGGAGAGCCCCAGCATTTT
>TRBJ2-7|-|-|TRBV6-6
CASSYSRGYEQYF
TGTGCCAGCAGTTACTCGAGGGGTTACGAGCAGTACTTC
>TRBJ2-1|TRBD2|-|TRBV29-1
CSVASGASSYNEQFF
TGCAGCGTTGCTAGCGGGGCCAGCTCCTACAATGAGCAGTTCTTC
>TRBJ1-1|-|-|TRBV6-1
CASNLRGLDTEAFF
TGTGCCAGCAACCTAAGGGGGTTGGACACTGAAGCTTTCTTT
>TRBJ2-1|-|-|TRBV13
CASRDVASSYNEQFF
TGTGCCAGCAGAGACGTCGCCAGCTCCTACAATGAGCAGTTCTTC
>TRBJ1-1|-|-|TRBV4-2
CASSQESRAFF
TGTGCCAGCAGCCAAGAGAGTAGGGCTTTCTTT
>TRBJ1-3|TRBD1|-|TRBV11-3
CASSPGQGEPGNTIYF
TGTGCCAGCAGCCCAGGACAGGGGGAACCTGGAAACACCATATATTTT
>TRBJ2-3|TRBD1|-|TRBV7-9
CASSRRGQGFSSTDTQYF
TGTGCCAGCAGCCGCCGGGGACAGGGGTTCTCAAGCACAGATACGCAGTATTTT
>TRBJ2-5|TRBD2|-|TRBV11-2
CASSYPLLAGGETQYF
TGTGCCAGCAGCTACCCCCTACTAGCGGGGGGGGAGACCCAGTACTTC
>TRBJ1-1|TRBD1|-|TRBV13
CASVQGGMNTEAFF
TGTGCCAGCGTACAGGGGGGAATGAACACTGAAGCTTTCTTT
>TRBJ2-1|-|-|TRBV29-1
CSVAPSNDEQFF
TGCAGCGTTGCCCCTAGCAACGATGAGCAGTTCTTC
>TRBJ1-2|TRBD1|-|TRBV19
CASSTDGQGAYTF
TGTGCCAGTAGTACCGACGGACAGGGGGCCTACACCTTC
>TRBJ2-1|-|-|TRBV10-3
CAISGGGFAYNEQFF
TGTGCCATCTCCGGTGGGGGGTTCGCCTACAATGAGCAGTTCTTC